The 13 T cell receptor beta chains below all came from one sample that was sequenced in a study of PD-L1 blockade in urothelial cancer. Specified time point: peripheral blood 6 weeks after treatment start. The table came from immunoSEQ multiplex PCR; TCRdb's copy has only in-frame clones and leaves some out. The data show about 50,000 clones, with about four fifths seen just once and over 8.5% held by the top ten. Sequenced here: PBMCs, sampled around atezolizumab (anti-PD-L1) treatment. The receptors originated from a man aged 65-85 years with urothelial cancer.

This clone was seen a few times. The chain combines TRBV2 with TRBJ1-5, with 11 bases fitting TRBD1. The V gene end was trimmed by 6 bases and the J gene end by 7 bases; junction bases not matched to a gene: 8. Germline assignment: CDR1 SNHLY and CDR2 FYNNEI. CDR3 length: 15 amino acids. CDR3 sequence reads: CASRNHGTGGQPQHF. The CDR3 DNA sequence: TGTGCCAGCAGGAACCACGGGACAGGGGGACAGCCCCAGCATTTT.

J is TRBJ2-3 and V is TRBV4-2; TRBD2 matches 10 bases. The CDR3 covers 18 residues. CDR1 and CDR2 from the germline V gene are LGHNA and YNFKEQ. Trimming took 1 base from V and 1 from J; bases not matched to a gene: 8. The CDR3 is CASSQARTSGYRTDTQYF. The CDR3 DNA reads as TGTGCCAGCAGCCAAGCGCGGACTAGCGGTTACCGCACAGATACGCAGTATTTT.

V is TRBV2 and J is TRBJ2-7; 12 bases line up with TRBD1. V shed 5 bases, J shed 6 bases, and the junction held 5 bases outside the gene matches. Germline V gene lookup returns CDR1 SNHLY and CDR2 FYNNEI. This CDR3 region has 14 residues. CDR3 loop: CASSSGTGGGEQYF. In nucleotides, the CDR3 is TGTGCCAGCAGTTCCGGGACAGGGGGCGGCGAGCAGTACTTC.

This clone was picked up a small number of times. This chain links TRBV5-1 with TRBJ2-2; D may be TRBD1 (5 bases). Trimming left V 4 bases short and J 0 bases short, with 13 bases between. CDR1 and CDR2 from the germline V gene are SGHRS and YFSETQ. The CDR3 totals 16 residues. Here the CDR3 DNA reads TGCGCCAGCAGCCCCAGGGTAGGTTCGAACACCGGGGAGCTGTTTTTT. It encodes CASSPRVGSNTGELFF. The whole variable domain, remainder taken from reference TRBV5-1 and TRBJ2-2, is KAGVTQTPRYLIKTRGQQVTLSCSPISGHRSVSWYQQTPGQGLQFLFEYFSETQRNKGNFPGRFSGRQFSNSRSEMNVSTLELGDSALYLCASSPRVGSNTGELFFGEGSRLTVL.

The V gene is TRBV2, the J gene TRBJ2-7; D may be TRBD2 (5 bases). Germline V lookup: CDR1 SNHLY, CDR2 FYNNEI. V lost 6 bases and J lost 7, with 22 bases in between. The CDR3 is 15 residues long. This chain's CDR3 is CASSQRYAGGREQYF. CDR3 sequence (DNA): TGTGCCAGCAGCCAAAGGTACGCCGGAGGCCGGGAGCAGTACTTC.

This clone has just a few counts. The chain couples TRBV7-2 to TRBJ2-2; D unresolved. V lost 5 bases and J 1 base, leaving 8 bases between the germline ends. Germline V gene lookup returns CDR1 SGHTA and CDR2 FQGNSA. The CDR3 spans 14 residues. CDR3 amino acids: CASSIRVNTGELFF. Written as DNA, the CDR3 is TGTGCCAGCAGCATACGGGTGAACACCGGGGAGCTGTTTTTT.

This clone was detected a few times. The chain combines TRBV19 with TRBJ1-3; D is unclear. The CDR3 covers 11 residues. Per germline, CDR1 LNHDA and CDR2 SQIVND (reference sequence). With 4 bases removed from V and 5 bases from J, the gap between germline ends came to 3 bases. This chain's CDR3 is CASSTRNTIYF. The CDR3 DNA follows: TGTGCCAGTAGTACTCGAAACACCATATATTTT.

The V call is TRBV30, the J call TRBJ2-1, with TRBD1 matching over 8 bases. Trimming removed 7 bases from V and 8 bases from J; junction bases left unmatched: 10. The CDR3 is 13 residues long. The V gene's germline CDR1 is GTSNPN and CDR2 SVGIG (reference sequence). The DNA for the CDR3 is TGTGCCTTTTCCGCAGGGGGCTCGTATGAGCAGTTCTTC. Protein product: CAFSAGGSYEQFF.

The chain has TRBV2 and TRBJ2-1, with D tentatively TRBD1 (5 bases). CDR1 is SNHLY and CDR2 is FYNNEI in the germline V gene. The V end lost 6 bases, the J end lost 5 bases, and 11 bases lay between the germline ends. There are 13 residues in the CDR3. The CDR3 is CASRLGLHNEQFF. Written as DNA, the CDR3 is TGTGCCAGCAGATTGGGGCTACACAATGAGCAGTTCTTC.

CDR3 coding DNA: TGTGCCAGCTCACCTACTAGCGACCCCTCCTACGAGCAGTACTTC. Translating gives CASSPTSDPSYEQYF. J is TRBJ2-7 and V is TRBV18, with TRBD2 matching 7 bases. Germline trimming cut 3 bases from V and 0 bases from J; bases unmatched to any gene: 5. CDR3 length: 15 amino acids. Germline V gene lookup returns CDR1 KGHSH and CDR2 LQKENI. The full variable domain, rest sourced from reference TRBV18 and TRBJ2-7, is NAGVMQNPRHLVRRRGQEARLRCSPMKGHSHVYWYRQLPEEGLKFMVYLQKENIIDESGMPKERFSAEFPKEGPSILRIQQVVRGDSAAYFCASSPTSDPSYEQYFGPGTRLTVT.

The chain joins TRBV4-1 to TRBJ2-2; TRBD2 might be the D (7 bases). Germline V lookup: CDR1 MGHRA, CDR2 YSYEKL. The CDR3 sequence is 16 residues long. V was cut by 0 bases and J by 6 bases, with 14 bases left in between. The chain's CDR3 is CASSQDRGRVAGELFF. In nucleotides, the CDR3 is TGCGCCAGCAGCCAAGATAGGGGGAGGGTCGCCGGGGAGCTGTTTTTT.

The chain has TRBV27 and TRBJ2-7; D is uncertain. The V end was cut by 2 bases, the J end by 0 bases, with 11 bases between. CDR1 and CDR2 (germline): MNHEY, SMNVEV (reference sequence). CDR3 length: 15 amino acids. This CDR3 reads CASSLTQSSSYEQYF. CDR3 nucleotide sequence: TGTGCCAGCAGTTTAACTCAATCAAGCTCCTACGAGCAGTACTTC.

The chain is built from TRBV5-4 and TRBJ1-2; 8 bases are shared with TRBD1. V was pared by 0 bases and J by 2 bases, with 0 bases of the junction left unmatched. The CDR3 consists of 14 residues. From germline, CDR1 is SGHNT and CDR2 YYREEE (reference sequence). DNA of the CDR3: TGTGCCAGCAGCTTGGGACAGGGGAACTATGGCTACACCTTC. Translated: CASSLGQGNYGYTF.